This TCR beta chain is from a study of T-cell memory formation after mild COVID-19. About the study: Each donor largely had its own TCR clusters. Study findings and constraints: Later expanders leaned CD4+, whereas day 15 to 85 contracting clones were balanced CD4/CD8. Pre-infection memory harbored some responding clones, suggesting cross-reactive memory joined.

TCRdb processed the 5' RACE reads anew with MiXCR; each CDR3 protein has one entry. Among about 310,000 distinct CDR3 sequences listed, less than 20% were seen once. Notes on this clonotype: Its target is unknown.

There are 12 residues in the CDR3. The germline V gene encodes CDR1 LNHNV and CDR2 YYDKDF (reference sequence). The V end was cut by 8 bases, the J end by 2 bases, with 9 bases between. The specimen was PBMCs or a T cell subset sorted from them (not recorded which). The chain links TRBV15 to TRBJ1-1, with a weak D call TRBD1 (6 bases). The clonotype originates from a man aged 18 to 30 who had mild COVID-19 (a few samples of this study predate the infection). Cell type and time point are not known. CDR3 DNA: TGTGCCACCCAACAGGGAAACACTGAAGCTTTCTTT. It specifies CATQQGNTEAFF.